Only a few counts were recorded for the clone carrying this T cell receptor beta chain. What it binds is not known. These data belong to a study of T cell repertoires in cytomegalovirus infection. One entry per CDR3 protein, called by TCRdb with MiXCR from the reads. This sample yields around 280,000 distinct CDR3 sequences, of which around 9.1% are seen a single time; 2% to 3% belongs to the top ten. CDR1 and CDR2 (germline): LNHDA, SQIVND (reference sequence). V shed 3 bases and J shed 6 bases, with 9 bases lying between them. The CDR3 length is 13 residues. Findings of the study overall: Across the ex vivo response, the dominant clonotypes were HLA-C-restricted CMV-specific TCR beta clonotypes.

This clonotype originated in a human donor in good health (CMV status not recorded). Some clones in this sample may be carry-over from other donors' samples. The specimen sequenced was PBMCs. The chain employs TRBV19 and TRBJ2-1; D is perhaps TRBD2 (5 bases). The CDR3, as DNA: TGTGCCAGTAGTATGCCCAGCGGCAATGAGCAGTTCTTC. Translation gives CASSMPSGNEQFF.